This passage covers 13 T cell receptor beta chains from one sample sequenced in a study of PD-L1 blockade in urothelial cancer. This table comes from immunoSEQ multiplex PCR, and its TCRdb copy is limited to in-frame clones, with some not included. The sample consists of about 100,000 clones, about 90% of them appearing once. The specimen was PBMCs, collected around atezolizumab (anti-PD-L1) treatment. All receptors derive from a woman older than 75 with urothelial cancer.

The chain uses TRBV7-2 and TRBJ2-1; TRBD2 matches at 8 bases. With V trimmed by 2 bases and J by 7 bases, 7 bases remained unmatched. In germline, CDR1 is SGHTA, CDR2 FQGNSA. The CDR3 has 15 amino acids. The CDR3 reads CASSLSSGKVNEQFF. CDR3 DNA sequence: TGTGCCAGCAGCTTAAGTAGCGGGAAGGTGAATGAGCAGTTCTTC.

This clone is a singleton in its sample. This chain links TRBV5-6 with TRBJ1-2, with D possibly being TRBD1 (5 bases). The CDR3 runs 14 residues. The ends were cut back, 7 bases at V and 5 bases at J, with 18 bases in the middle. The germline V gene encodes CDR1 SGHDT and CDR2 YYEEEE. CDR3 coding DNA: TGTGCCAGCGAACCGTCGACAGCTCGTTATGGCTACACCTTC. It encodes CASEPSTARYGYTF.

CDR3 loop: CASSSPGEIYGYTF. The CDR3 coding sequence is TGTGCCAGTAGCTCTCCGGGGGAAATCTATGGCTACACCTTC. The V and J genes are TRBV19 and TRBJ1-2, with D possibly matching TRBD1 (5 bases). V was trimmed by 6 bases and J by 4 bases, leaving 15 bases between them. The CDR3 consists of 14 residues. In germline, CDR1 is LNHDA, CDR2 SQIVND (reference sequence).

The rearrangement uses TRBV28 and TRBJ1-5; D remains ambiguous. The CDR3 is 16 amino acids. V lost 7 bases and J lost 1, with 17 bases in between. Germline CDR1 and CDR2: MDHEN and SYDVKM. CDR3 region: CASTTSEGISNQPQHF. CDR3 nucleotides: TGTGCCAGCACTACATCGGAGGGAATCAGCAATCAGCCCCAGCATTTT.

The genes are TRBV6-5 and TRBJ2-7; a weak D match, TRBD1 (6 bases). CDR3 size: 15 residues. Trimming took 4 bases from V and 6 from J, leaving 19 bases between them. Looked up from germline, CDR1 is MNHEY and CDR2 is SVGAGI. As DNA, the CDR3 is TGTGCCAGCAGTTCTGTCAGGGGACGTCCTGGCGAGCAGTACTTC. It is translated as CASSSVRGRPGEQYF.

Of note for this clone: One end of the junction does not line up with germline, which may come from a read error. The CDR3 protein is CSVLRDSNAQFF. CDR3 DNA sequence: TGCAGCGTCCTCCGGGACTCTAATGCGCAGTTCTTC. The chain combines TRBV29-1 with TRBJ2-1, with D maybe TRBD2 (6 bases). Germline V CDR1 and CDR2: SQVTM, ANQGSEA. This CDR3 spans 12 amino acids.

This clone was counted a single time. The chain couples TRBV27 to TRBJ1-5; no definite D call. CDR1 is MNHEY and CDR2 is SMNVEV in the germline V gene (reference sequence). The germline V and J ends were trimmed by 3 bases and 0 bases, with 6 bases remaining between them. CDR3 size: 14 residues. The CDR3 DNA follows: TGTGCCAGCAGTTTTCTGTCTAGCAATCAGCCCCAGCATTTT. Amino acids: CASSFLSSNQPQHF.

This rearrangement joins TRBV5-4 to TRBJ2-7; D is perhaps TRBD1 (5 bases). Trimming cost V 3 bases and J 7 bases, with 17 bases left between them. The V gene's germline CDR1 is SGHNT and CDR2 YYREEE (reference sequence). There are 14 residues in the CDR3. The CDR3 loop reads CASSSLQGVGEQYF. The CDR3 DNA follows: TGTGCCAGCAGCTCCCTTCAAGGGGTGGGGGAGCAGTACTTC.

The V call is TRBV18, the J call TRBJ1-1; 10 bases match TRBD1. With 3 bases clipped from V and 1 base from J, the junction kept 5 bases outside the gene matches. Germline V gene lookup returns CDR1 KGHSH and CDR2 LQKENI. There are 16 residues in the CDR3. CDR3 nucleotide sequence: TGTGCCAGCTCACCCGGGACAGGGGCCCGGAACACTGAAGCTTTCTTT. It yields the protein CASSPGTGARNTEAFF.

CDR3 sequence reads: CASSLSAGGESYEQYF. The CDR3 DNA follows: TGTGCCAGCAGCTTATCCGCAGGGGGCGAGTCCTACGAGCAGTACTTC. The rearrangement joins TRBV11-2 to TRBJ2-7; 8 nucleotides line up with TRBD1. Germline trimming cut 2 bases from V and 1 base from J; bases unmatched to any gene: 7. The CDR3 extends over 16 amino acids. Germline V gene lookup returns CDR1 SGHAT and CDR2 FQNNGV. Based on the CDR3 plus reference TRBV11-2 and TRBJ2-7, the full variable domain is EAGVAQSPRYKIIEKRQSVAFWCNPISGHATLYWYQQILGQGPKLLIQFQNNGVVDDSQLPKDRFSAERLKGVDSTLKIQPAKLEDSAVYLCASSLSAGGESYEQYFGPGTRLTVT.

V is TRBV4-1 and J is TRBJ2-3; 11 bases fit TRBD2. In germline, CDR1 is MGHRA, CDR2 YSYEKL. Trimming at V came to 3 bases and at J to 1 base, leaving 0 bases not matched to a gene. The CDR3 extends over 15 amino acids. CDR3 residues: CASSQGLAGTDTQYF. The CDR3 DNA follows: TGCGCCAGCAGCCAGGGACTAGCGGGCACAGATACGCAGTATTTT.

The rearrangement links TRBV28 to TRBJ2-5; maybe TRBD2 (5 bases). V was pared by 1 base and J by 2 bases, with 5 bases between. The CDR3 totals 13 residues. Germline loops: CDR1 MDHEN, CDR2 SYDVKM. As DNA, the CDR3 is TGTGCCAGCAGTTTATCGGGACAAGAGACCCAGTACTTC. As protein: CASSLSGQETQYF.

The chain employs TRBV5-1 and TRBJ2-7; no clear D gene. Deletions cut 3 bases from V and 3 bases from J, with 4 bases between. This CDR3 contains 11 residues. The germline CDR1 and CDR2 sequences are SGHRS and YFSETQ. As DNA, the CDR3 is TGCGCCAGCAGCTCGGTCTACGAGCAGTACTTC. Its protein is CASSSVYEQYF. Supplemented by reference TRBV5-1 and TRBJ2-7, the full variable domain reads KAGVTQTPRYLIKTRGQQVTLSCSPISGHRSVSWYQQTPGQGLQFLFEYFSETQRNKGNFPGRFSGRQFSNSRSEMNVSTLELGDSALYLCASSSVYEQYFGPGTRLTVT.